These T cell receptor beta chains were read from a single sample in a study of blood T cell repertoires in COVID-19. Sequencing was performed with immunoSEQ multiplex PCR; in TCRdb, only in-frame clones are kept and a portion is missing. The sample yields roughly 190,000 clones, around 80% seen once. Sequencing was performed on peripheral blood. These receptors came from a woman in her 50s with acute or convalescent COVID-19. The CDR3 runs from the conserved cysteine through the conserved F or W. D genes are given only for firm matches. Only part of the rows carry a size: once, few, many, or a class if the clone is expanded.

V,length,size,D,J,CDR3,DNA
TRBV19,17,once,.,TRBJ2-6,CASSIWAGGSGANVLTF,TGTGCCAGTAGTATTTGGGCAGGGGGGTCTGGGGCCAACGTCCTGACTTTC
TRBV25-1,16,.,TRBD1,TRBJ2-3,CASSERGQGSTDTQYF,TGTGCCAGCAGTGAAAGGGGACAGGGTAGCACAGATACGCAGTATTTT
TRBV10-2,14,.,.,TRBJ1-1,CASRMQGLNTEAFF,TGCGCCAGCAGGATGCAGGGTTTGAACACTGAAGCTTTCTTT
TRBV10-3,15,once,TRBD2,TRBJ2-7,CAISELGTSGVEQYF,TGTGCCATCAGTGAATTAGGGACTAGCGGGGTCGAGCAGTACTTC
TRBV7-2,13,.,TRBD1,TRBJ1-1,CASSLTGQLEAFF,TGTGCCAGCAGCTTGACGGGACAGCTTGAAGCTTTCTTT
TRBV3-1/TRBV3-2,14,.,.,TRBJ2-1,CASSQEWESGSQFF,TGTGCCAGCAGCCAAGAATGGGAGAGTGGATCGCAGTTCTTC
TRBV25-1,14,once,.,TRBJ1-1,CASRGTYRATEAFF,TGTGCCAGCAGAGGGACGTACAGGGCCACTGAAGCTTTCTTT
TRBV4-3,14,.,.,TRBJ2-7,CASSPFGGTYEQYF,TGCGCCAGCAGCCCCTTCGGCGGTACCTACGAGCAGTACTTC
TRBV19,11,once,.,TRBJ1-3,CASTGGNTIYF,TGTGCCAGTACCGGTGGAAACACCATATATTTT
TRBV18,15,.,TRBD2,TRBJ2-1,CASSPRASGYNEQFF,TGTGCCAGCTCACCACGGGCTAGCGGCTACAATGAGCAGTTCTTC
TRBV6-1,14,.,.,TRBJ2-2,CASSRRQDTGELFF,TGTGCCAGCTCTAGAAGACAGGACACCGGGGAGCTGTTTTTT
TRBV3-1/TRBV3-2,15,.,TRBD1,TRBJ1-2,CASSPGLTGTYGYTF,TGTGCCAGCAGCCCTGGTCTGACAGGGACCTATGGCTACACCTTC
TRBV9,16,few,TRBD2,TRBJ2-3,CASSVVAGGPTDTQYF,TGTGCCAGCAGCGTAGTAGCGGGAGGGCCGACAGATACGCAGTATTTT
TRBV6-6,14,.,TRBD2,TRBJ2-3,CASRPLAGADTQYF,TGTGCCAGCAGACCCCTAGCGGGAGCCGATACGCAGTATTTT
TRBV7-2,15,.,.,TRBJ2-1,CASSFNLGPQGEQFF,TGTGCCAGCAGCTTCAACCTCGGACCCCAGGGTGAGCAGTTCTTC
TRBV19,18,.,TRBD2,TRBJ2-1,CASSFGLAGGASYNEQFF,TGTGCCAGTAGTTTTGGACTAGCGGGAGGAGCATCCTACAATGAGCAGTTCTTC
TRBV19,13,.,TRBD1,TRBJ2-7,CASSTRTGGAAFF,TGTGCCAGTAGTACACGGACAGGGGGCGCAGCGTTCTTC